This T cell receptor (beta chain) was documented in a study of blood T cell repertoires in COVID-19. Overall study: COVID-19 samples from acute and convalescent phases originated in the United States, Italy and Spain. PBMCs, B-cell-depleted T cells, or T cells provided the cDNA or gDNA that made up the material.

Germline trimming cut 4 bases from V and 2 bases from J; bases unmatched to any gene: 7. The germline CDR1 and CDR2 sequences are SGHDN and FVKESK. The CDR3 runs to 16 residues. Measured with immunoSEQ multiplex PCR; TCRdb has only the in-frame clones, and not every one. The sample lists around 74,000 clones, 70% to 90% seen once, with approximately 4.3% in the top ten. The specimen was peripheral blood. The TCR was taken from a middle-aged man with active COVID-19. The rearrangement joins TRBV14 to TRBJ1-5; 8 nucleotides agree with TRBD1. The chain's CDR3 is CASSRRTGLGNQPQHF. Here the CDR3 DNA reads TGTGCCAGCAGCCGACGGACAGGGCTTGGCAATCAGCCCCAGCATTTT.